This record looks at one T cell receptor (beta chain) sequence and its context. Its matching antigen is unknown. Other DNA sequences in this sample translate to the same CDR3. The PCR had 60 Vbeta and 13 Jbeta primers. Data came from immunoSEQ multiplex PCR; TCRdb stores just in-frame clones and leaves some out. This table holds about 110,000 clones, roughly four fifths found once. The sample is drawn from a study of cytomegalovirus exposure and HLA in healthy donors. Germline CDR1 reads SEHNR; CDR2 reads FQNEAQ (reference sequence). V lost 0 bases to trimming and J lost 1 base, with 9 bases between them. CDR3 length: 15 residues. Findings and caveats of the study: A previous analysis found most TCR beta V segments productive roughly 87% or roughly 30% of the time. Later on, a genetic analysis was performed. It linked a missense variant in DCLRE1C with V- and J-gene trimming of TCR beta.

The TCR was taken from a man in his sixties in good health and CMV-seronegative. The specimen was PBMCs. This sequence joins TRBV7-9 and TRBJ1-1; D unclear. CDR3 bases: TGTGCCAGCAGCTTAGCGCTGGCAGGGAACACTGAAGCTTTCTTT. It encodes CASSLALAGNTEAFF.